This T cell receptor (beta chain) was sequenced during a study of T cells after yellow fever vaccination. Study conclusions and caveats: Peaking on day 5 versus 15, the secondary response was faster but weaker.

The CDR3 totals 18 residues. Germline lookup yields CDR1 SGHAT and CDR2 FQNNGV. Between the trimmed V and J ends, which lost 0 bases and 2 bases, there was a span of 19 bases. For TCR, cDNA came from 5'RACE template switching, which added a universal primer site and UMIs. A single record per CDR3 protein comes from TCRdb applying MiXCR to the 5' RACE reads. This table holds a few hundred thousand distinct CDR3 sequences, roughly 6.2% found once. This clonotype was found a few times. As yet, its antigen is unknown. This receptor was taken from a man younger than 40 who received the YFV17D yellow fever vaccine. The sequencing here drew on CD4+ T cells sorted from PBMCs, taken on the day of the yellow fever booster vaccination. The rearrangement uses TRBV11-2 and TRBJ2-5; D is uncertain. The CDR3 region is CASSLDRSNRLKQETQYF. The DNA of the CDR3 is TGTGCCAGCAGCTTAGATCGATCGAACAGATTAAAACAAGAGACCCAGTACTTC.